This T cell receptor beta chain was documented in a study of early T cells in non-severe SARS-CoV-2 infection. CDR3 length: 13 amino acids. The germline CDR1 and CDR2 sequences are DFQATT and SNEGSKA (reference sequence). V lost 8 bases and J lost 6; bases outside the gene matches: 10. This clonotype has a count of ten or more. TCRdb re-called the 5' RACE reads through MiXCR, storing one row per CDR3 protein. Of more than 50,000 distinct CDR3 sequences detected, about 9.7% appear once; the ten largest clones hold 4% to 5%. The V call is TRBV20-1, the J call TRBJ2-3; 8 bases align to TRBD2. The sample was whole blood. This clonotype was obtained from an adult who was a healthcare worker with PCR-confirmed SARS-CoV-2 infection or an uninfected control (not recorded which). DNA of the CDR3: TGCAGTCTCCCACGGGGGGGGTTTGATACGCAGTATTTT. Its protein product is CSLPRGGFDTQYF.